This T cell receptor beta chain derives from a study of cytomegalovirus exposure and HLA in healthy donors. The PCR employed 60 Vbeta primers together with 13 Jbeta primers. Profiling relied on immunoSEQ multiplex PCR, and the TCRdb table lists in-frame clones only, not all of them. The repertoire consists of roughly 100,000 clones, with over 8% occurring once and the leading ten covering 4.5% to 6.5%. This clone was found a few times. CDR1 is SEHNR, CDR2 FQNEAQ, per germline (reference sequence). CDR3 length equals 14 residues. Trimming took 1 base from V and 15 from J, leaving 19 bases between them.

The sample consisted of PBMCs. The J gene is TRBJ2-1, the V gene TRBV7-9; the D gene is possibly TRBD1 (5 bases). This TCR was recovered from a man aged 45-60 years in good health and CMV-seropositive. Here the CDR3 DNA reads TGTGCCAGCAGCTTAGACGGACCGGTTAGGGGTCTGTTCTTC. This codes for CASSLDGPVRGLFF.